A single sample gave rise to the 30 T cell receptor beta chains below, sequenced in a study of CD8+CD57+ T cells in acquired aplastic anemia. CD8+CD57+ cell expansion, shown by flow cytometry, had occurred in the patients selected for sequencing. The study profiled TCR beta VDJ and CDR3 using genomic DNA as template. Each CDR3 protein is one row after TCRdb ran MiXCR on the reads. The data contain around 430,000 distinct CDR3 sequences, over 25% of them singletons. Sequencing was performed on sorted CD4+, CD8+, or CD8+CD57+ T cells (not recorded which) from PBMCs. These receptors came from a human donor with aplastic anemia.

This clonotype has a handful of counts. A read error is possible here, since a much larger clone lies one base away. V and J are TRBV29-1 and TRBJ1-1; unclear D gene. The CDR3 consists of 11 residues. V gave up 6 bases and J gave up 3 bases, with 8 bases separating them. Looked up from germline, CDR1 is SQVTM and CDR2 is ANQGSEA. Here the CDR3 DNA reads TGCAGCGTCACTGGGGACACTGAAGCTTTCTTT. This sequence encodes CSVTGDTEAFF. The variable domain in full, with the rest retrieved from reference TRBV29-1 and TRBJ1-1, is SAVISQKPSRDICQRGTSLTIQCQVDSQVTMMFWYRQQPGQSLTLIATANQGSEATYESGFVIDKFPISRPNLTFSTLTVSNMSPEDSSIYLCSVTGDTEAFFGQGTRLTVV.

This chain links TRBV4-1 with TRBJ1-5; 7 bases line up with TRBD1. Germline V gene sequence: CDR1 MGHRA, CDR2 YSYEKL. CDR3 length: 15 residues. V gave up 2 bases and J gave up 7 bases; unmatched junction bases: 8. CDR3 amino acids: CASSQTTGVGQPQHF. Here the CDR3 DNA reads TGCGCCAGCAGCCAAACTACAGGGGTGGGACAGCCCCAGCATTTT.

There are many counts of this clonotype. V gene TRBV24-1 combines with J gene TRBJ1-1; 12 bases line up with TRBD1. Germline V gene sequence: CDR1 KGHDR, CDR2 SFDVKD. The CDR3 runs 14 residues. V was pared by 8 bases and J by 5 bases, with 5 bases of the junction left unmatched. The CDR3 reads CATNRDRGRTEAFF. CDR3 DNA: TGTGCCACCAACCGGGACAGGGGGCGAACTGAAGCTTTCTTT.

In its sample, this clonotype was seen a few times. The chain has TRBV7-2 and TRBJ2-5, with 8 bases that match TRBD2. V shed 0 bases and J 5 bases; nucleotides not matched to a gene: 8. The CDR3 consists of 16 residues. Germline values: CDR1 SGHTA, CDR2 FQGNSA. The CDR3 DNA is TGTGCCAGCAGCTTAGCGGGGCGGGGGGCGGATGAGACCCAGTACTTC. It specifies CASSLAGRGADETQYF.

This clonotype has only a few counts. The V call is TRBV11-1, the J call TRBJ1-1, with 9 bases fitting TRBD1. The V segment lost 6 bases and the J segment 4 bases; nucleotides outside the gene matches: 9. CDR1 is SGHAT, CDR2 FQDESV, per germline (reference sequence). The length of the CDR3 is 15 residues. The CDR3 DNA sequence: TGTGCCAGCAGGAAACAGGGGGCGTTCACCACTGAAGCTTTCTTT. Translated: CASRKQGAFTTEAFF.

The table lists this clonotype with many counts. The V call is TRBV2, the J call TRBJ2-7; the match to TRBD1 covers 9 bases. Germline loops: CDR1 SNHLY, CDR2 FYNNEI. There are 13 residues in the CDR3. J gave up 6 bases and V 4 bases, and 4 bases lay outside the gene matches. The CDR3 reads CASSGQGEGEQYF. The DNA of the CDR3 is TGTGCCAGCAGTGGACAGGGGGAGGGCGAGCAGTACTTC. The whole variable domain, filled in from reference TRBV2 and TRBJ2-7, reads EPEVTQTPSHQVTQMGQEVILRCVPISNHLYFYWYRQILGQKVEFLVSFYNNEISEKSEIFDDQFSVERPDGSNFTLKIRSTKLEDSAMYFCASSGQGEGEQYFGPGTRLTVT.

Regarding this clonotype: The germline gene is not matched at one end of the junction; a read error may be the cause. The chain recombines TRBV12-3 or TRBV12-4 with TRBJ1-5; TRBD1 might be the D (5 bases). CDR3 length: 13 residues. The CDR3 DNA follows: TGTGCCGGCAGTCAGGGAGTGAATCAGCCCCAGCATTTT. Protein: CAGSQGVNQPQHF.

The chain joins TRBV6-2 or TRBV6-3 to TRBJ1-3; D is possibly TRBD1 (5 bases). The CDR3 is 14 amino acids. V lost 2 bases to trimming and J lost 2 bases, with 7 bases between them. Germline V gene data show CDR1 as MNHEY and CDR2 as SVGEGT. The CDR3 DNA follows: TGTGCCAGCAGTTACCAGGGAACTGGAAACACCATATATTTT. Protein product: CASSYQGTGNTIYF.

This clonotype was recorded a few times. The chain couples TRBV5-4 to TRBJ1-6, with 7 bases fitting TRBD1. The CDR3 is 15 residues long. Germline V gene lookup returns CDR1 SGHNT and CDR2 YYREEE (reference sequence). V lost 4 bases to trimming and J lost 14 bases; unmatched junction nucleotides: 15. In DNA, the CDR3 is TGTGCCAGCAGCGTGCCCGGGACAGCTCCTTCGGCCCTCCACTTT. Protein: CASSVPGTAPSALHF. Full variable domain (rest looked up from reference TRBV5-4 and TRBJ1-6): ETGVTQSPTHLIKTRGQQVTLRCSSQSGHNTVSWYQQALGQGPQFIFQYYREEENGRGNFPPRFSGLQFPNYSSELNVNALELDDSALYLCASSVPGTAPSALHFGNGTRLTVT.

In its sample, this clonotype was seen a few times. The gene calls are TRBV14 and TRBJ2-1; no clear D gene. Germline values: CDR1 SGHDN, CDR2 FVKESK. The CDR3 is made up of 13 amino acids. Trimming stripped 3 bases from V and 3 bases from J, with 6 bases between. The CDR3 DNA is TGTGCCAGCAGCCAGGGCAACTACAATGAGCAGTTCTTC. This translates into CASSQGNYNEQFF.

This clonotype has more than one count but fewer than ten. This rearrangement joins TRBV6-5 to TRBJ1-2; D is possibly TRBD1 (6 bases). The germline V and J ends were trimmed by 1 base and 4 bases, with 10 bases remaining between them. CDR3 length equals 14 residues. CDR1 and CDR2 (germline): MNHEY, SVGAGI. For the CDR3, the DNA is TGTGCCAGCAGTTACTTCAGGGGAAGCTATGGCTACACCTTC. Translated: CASSYFRGSYGYTF.

This clonotype was observed a handful of times. One end of the junction fails to match germline, which may point to a read error. CDR3 protein: CASSLGASRDF. The CDR3 DNA sequence: TGTGCCAGCAGTTTAGGGGCTAGCCGCGACTTC. The chain couples TRBV12-3 or TRBV12-4 to TRBJ2-7; maybe TRBD2 (5 bases). CDR3 length equals 11 residues.

This clonotype was recorded many times. The CDR3 DNA sequence: TGCAGCGTCCAAACCCCAGGGGTTGAAGAGACCCAGTACTTC. This encodes CSVQTPGVEETQYF. The chain employs TRBV29-1 and TRBJ2-5; perhaps TRBD1 as D (6 bases). The CDR3 consists of 14 residues. Germline V gene lookup returns CDR1 SQVTM and CDR2 ANQGSEA. With 6 bases removed from V and 3 bases from J, the gap between germline ends came to 17 bases.

About this clonotype: A much bigger clone sits one base away, suggesting this may be a read error. The CDR3 is CASSRTQLYTF. The CDR3 nucleotides are TGTGCCAGCAGCAGGACGCAGCTCTACACCTTC. The gene calls are TRBV5-6 and TRBJ1-2; D remains ambiguous. Trimming removed 4 bases at V and 10 bases at J, with 11 bases between. Germline CDR1 reads SGHDT; CDR2 reads YYEEEE. The CDR3 is 11 amino acids. The whole variable domain, remainder taken from reference TRBV5-6 and TRBJ1-2, is DAGVTQSPTHLIKTRGQQVTLRCSPKSGHDTVSWYQQALGQGPQFIFQYYEEEERQRGNFPDRFSGHQFPNYSSELNVNALLLGDSALYLCASSRTQLYTFGSGTRLTVV.

Of note for this clonotype: A read error is likely, as this CDR3 ends without the conserved phenylalanine or tryptophan. The chain combines TRBV5-1 with TRBJ1-2; weak D call: TRBD1 (5 bases). V lost 2 bases, J lost 3 bases, and 11 bases lay in between. Germline CDR1 is SGHRS and CDR2 is YFSETQ. The CDR3 covers 14 residues. The CDR3: CASSFSQGDYGYTS. CDR3 in DNA: TGCGCCAGCAGCTTTAGTCAGGGCGACTATGGCTACACCTCC.

This clonotype was seen a handful of times. The rearrangement joins TRBV19 to TRBJ2-3; 9 nucleotides agree with TRBD1. With 7 bases clipped from V and 3 bases from J, the junction kept 14 bases outside the gene matches. Germline V CDR1 and CDR2: LNHDA, SQIVND (reference sequence). This CDR3 region has 17 residues. The CDR3 loop reads CASTPFWDRVRTDTQYF. CDR3 in DNA: TGTGCCAGTACCCCCTTCTGGGACAGGGTAAGGACAGATACGCAGTATTTT.

This clonotype has at least ten counts. The chain uses TRBV7-8 and TRBJ2-5; unclear D gene. From germline, CDR1 is SGHVS and CDR2 FQNEAQ. The CDR3 runs to 12 residues. Trimming took 4 bases from V and 1 from J, leaving 4 bases between them. For the CDR3, the DNA is TGTGCCAGCAGCTCAGCCCAAGAGACCCAGTACTTC. This encodes CASSSAQETQYF.

Points on this clonotype: Compared with germline, one end of the junction differs, possibly owing to a read error. The V gene is TRBV7-6, the J gene TRBJ1-1, with D possibly matching TRBD1 (5 bases). Germline V lookup: CDR1 SGHVS, CDR2 FNYEAQ. The CDR3 is 14 residues long. In nucleotides, the CDR3 is TGTGCCAGCACCCCGACGGGACCGAACGCTGAAGCTTTCTTT. Translated: CASTPTGPNAEAFF.

This chain joins TRBV2 and TRBJ2-4; D is ambiguous. From germline, CDR1 is SNHLY and CDR2 FYNNEI. This CDR3 contains 16 residues. Trimming took 6 bases from V and 0 from J, leaving 15 bases between them. CDR3 bases: TGTGCCAGCAGCTTCCTCTTAAACCTAGCCAAAAACATTCAGTACTTC. It specifies CASSFLLNLAKNIQYF.

As concerns this clonotype: A read error may account for a junction end that differs from germline. The V call is TRBV19, the J call TRBJ2-3; 7 nucleotides align to TRBD2. CDR1 is LNHDA, CDR2 SQIVND, per germline (reference sequence). The CDR3 contains 16 residues. CDR3 bases: TGTGCCGGTAGTATATCCGGGGGAGGGAACACAGATACGCAGTATTTT. Protein sequence: CAGSISGGGNTDTQYF.

The chain couples TRBV9 to TRBJ2-7; D could derive from TRBD1 or TRBD2 (7 bases each). Germline V gene sequence: CDR1 SGDLS, CDR2 YYNGEE. CDR3 size: 15 residues. V was clipped by 0 bases and J by 3 bases, with 13 bases between them. The CDR3 region is CASSVVGGGGYEQYF. The CDR3 DNA follows: TGTGCCAGCAGCGTAGTAGGGGGCGGGGGCTACGAGCAGTACTTC.

This clonotype was seen only a few times. This sequence joins TRBV6-5 and TRBJ1-2; a weak D match, TRBD1 (5 bases). The CDR3 spans 15 residues. The V and J ends lost 2 bases and 5 bases respectively, with 15 bases between them. Germline CDR1 MNHEY, CDR2 SVGAGI. CDR3 bases: TGTGCCAGCAGTTACAGGGACGGAATCGAATATGGCTACACCTTC. Protein sequence: CASSYRDGIEYGYTF.

J is TRBJ2-7 and V is TRBV30; D not certain. CDR1 is GTSNPN, CDR2 SVGIG, per germline (reference sequence). The CDR3 spans 13 residues. The germline V and J ends were trimmed by 0 bases and 4 bases, with 10 bases remaining between them. DNA for the CDR3: TGTGCCTGGAGTGTAACTCCGGGTTACGAGCAGTACTTC. It encodes CAWSVTPGYEQYF. Together with reference TRBV30 and TRBJ2-7, the CDR3 gives the full variable domain: SQTIHQWPATLVQPVGSPLSLECTVEGTSNPNLYWYRQAAGRGLQLLFYSVGIGQISSEVPQNLSASRPQDRQFILSSKKLLLSDSGFYLCAWSVTPGYEQYFGPGTRLTVT.

This clonotype was recorded a few times. The chain links TRBV11-2 to TRBJ2-1; 8 bases align to TRBD1. The trim removed 5 bases at V and 8 bases at J, leaving 11 bases unmatched. In germline, CDR1 is SGHAT, CDR2 FQNNGV. The CDR3 has 15 amino acids. In DNA, the CDR3 is TGTGCCAGCAGCATCGACAGGGGTGGTTTCTATGAGCAGTTCTTC. Translation: CASSIDRGGFYEQFF.

The chain has TRBV5-1 and TRBJ1-2; 7 nucleotides match TRBD1. Germline-derived CDR1 and CDR2 are SGHRS and YFSETQ. The CDR3 sequence is 11 residues long. Trimming cost V 3 bases and J 10 bases; bases outside gene matches: 3. CDR3 bases: TGCGCCAGCAGCTACGGACAGGCCTACACCTTC. Protein: CASSYGQAYTF.

The chain combines TRBV7-6 with TRBJ2-7; D may be TRBD1 or TRBD2 (5 bases each). V was shortened by 5 bases and J by 5 bases, with 19 bases between the two germline ends. From germline, CDR1 is SGHVS and CDR2 FNYEAQ. The CDR3 runs to 15 residues. The CDR3 DNA sequence: TGTGCCAGCAGCCCAAGGCTCCGGGGCTTACACGAGCAGTACTTC. It codes for CASSPRLRGLHEQYF.

J is TRBJ2-2 and V is TRBV25-1, with TRBD2 matching 13 bases. CDR1 MGHDK and CDR2 SYGVNS come from the germline V gene. This CDR3 is built from 17 residues. The CDR3 loop reads CARALGLAGFNTGELFF. CDR3 coding DNA: TGTGCTAGAGCTTTGGGACTAGCGGGGTTCAACACCGGGGAGCTGTTTTTT.

V gene TRBV19 combines with J gene TRBJ1-1; D gene uncertain. V was clipped by 3 bases and J by 4 bases, with 18 bases between them. The V gene's germline CDR1 is LNHDA and CDR2 SQIVND (reference sequence). The CDR3 covers 16 residues. Written as DNA, the CDR3 is TGTGCCAGTAGTATTGTCGGTCGGGGATTGGGCACTGAAGCTTTCTTT. Its translation: CASSIVGRGLGTEAFF.

Points on this clonotype: This may arise from a read error, as a much more abundant clone is one base away. This rearrangement joins TRBV19 to TRBJ2-6, with D maybe TRBD2 (5 bases). Trimming shortened V by 10 bases and J by 2 bases, and 9 bases separated the two germline ends. Germline values: CDR1 LNHDA, CDR2 SQIVND (reference sequence). The CDR3 contains 13 residues. CDR3 protein: CAIRGTGANVLTF. CDR3 coding DNA: TGTGCCATAAGAGGGACTGGGGCCAACGTCCTGACTTTC.

This clonotype was detected many times. The chain is built from TRBV4-3 and TRBJ1-2; no definite D call. V lost 1 base and J lost 5, with 5 bases in between. This CDR3 is 12 amino acids long. Germline assignment: CDR1 LGHNA and CDR2 YSLEER. In nucleotides, the CDR3 is TGCGCCAGCAGCCAAGGGATGTATGGCTACACCTTC. It encodes CASSQGMYGYTF.